One sample yielded the 22 T cell receptor beta chains listed below, sequenced in a study of PD-1 and CTLA-4 blockade in melanoma. Sequencing was performed with immunoSEQ multiplex PCR; in TCRdb, only in-frame clones are kept and a portion is missing. The sample gives roughly 30,000 clones, roughly nine tenths of which show up once; 5% to 6.5% is in the top ten. Here the sequenced sample was CD8+ T cells from peripheral blood, taken from a patient given anti-PD-1 treatment. The receptors originated from a human donor with melanoma.

The chain is built from TRBV4-1 and TRBJ1-1; D might be TRBD1 (5 bases). This CDR3 comprises 16 residues. Trimming took off 0 bases at V and 1 base at J, with 12 bases between the two ends. Germline V gene data show CDR1 as MGHRA and CDR2 as YSYEKL. CDR3 sequence reads: CASSQESGIWNTEAFF. The CDR3 DNA reads TGCGCCAGCAGCCAAGAATCAGGGATCTGGAACACTGAAGCTTTCTTT.

This clone is medium-sized in the sample. V and J are TRBV5-6 and TRBJ2-7; 9 bases line up with TRBD1. The V gene end was trimmed by 3 bases and the J gene end by 5 bases; junction bases not matched to a gene: 9. The CDR3 is made up of 15 amino acids. CDR1 and CDR2 (germline): SGHDT, YYEEEE. CDR3 coding DNA: TGTGCCAGCAGCTCCCTCGGGACAGGGAAGGACGAGCAGTACTTC. Its protein is CASSSLGTGKDEQYF.

This sequence joins TRBV24-1 and TRBJ2-3, with no clear D. CDR3 length: 14 residues. Per the germline V gene, CDR1 is KGHDR and CDR2 is SFDVKD. Trimming cost V 0 bases and J 2 bases, with 5 bases left between them. CDR3 nucleotides: TGTGCCACCAGTGATTTGGCCTTCACAGATACGCAGTATTTT. Translated: CATSDLAFTDTQYF.

The J gene is TRBJ1-1, the V gene TRBV7-2; no definite D call. With 5 bases removed from V and 3 bases from J, the gap between germline ends came to 19 bases. Germline V gives CDR1 SGHTA, CDR2 FQGNSA. This CDR3 spans 16 amino acids. The chain's CDR3 is CASSPLSDLWDTEAFF. The CDR3 DNA reads as TGTGCCAGCAGCCCGTTAAGCGATCTGTGGGACACTGAAGCTTTCTTT.

This clone was seen a handful of times. The J gene is TRBJ1-6, the V gene TRBV6-5, with D maybe TRBD1 (5 bases). This CDR3 comprises 13 residues. V lost 6 bases and J lost 9, with 12 bases in between. Germline CDR1 and CDR2: MNHEY and SVGAGI. The CDR3 loop reads CASSPREASPLHF. In DNA form, the CDR3 reads TGTGCCAGCAGCCCCAGGGAGGCTTCACCCCTCCACTTT.

The V call is TRBV6-5, the J call TRBJ1-4; D possibly corresponds to TRBD1 (6 bases). V was cut by 6 bases and J by 10 bases, with 9 bases left in between. The CDR3 totals 11 residues. Germline V gene lookup returns CDR1 MNHEY and CDR2 SVGAGI. In nucleotides, the CDR3 is TGTGCCAGCAGGACGGACAGAAAACTGTTTTTT. Its protein is CASRTDRKLFF.

This clone was observed once. V usage is TRBV25-1 and J usage is TRBJ1-1; no firm D call. With 6 bases removed from V and 1 base from J, the gap between germline ends came to 24 bases. Germline V lookup: CDR1 MGHDK, CDR2 SYGVNS. CDR3 length: 18 residues. Here the CDR3 DNA reads TGTGCCAGCAGCCCACCCCTAGGTGGACCACAAGAGAACACTGAAGCTTTCTTT. It codes for CASSPPLGGPQENTEAFF.

The rearrangement joins TRBV4-1 to TRBJ1-5; D is unclear. V lost 4 bases, J lost 1 base, and 5 bases lay in between. Germline V gene sequence: CDR1 MGHRA, CDR2 YSYEKL. The CDR3 has 13 amino acids. This CDR3 reads CASSPQSNQPQHF. The CDR3 DNA sequence: TGCGCCAGCAGCCCGCAAAGCAATCAGCCCCAGCATTTT.

This chain joins TRBV9 and TRBJ2-2; a possible D gene is TRBD1 (5 bases). V was clipped by 0 bases and J by 5 bases, with 8 bases between them. The V gene's germline CDR1 is SGDLS and CDR2 YYNGEE. The CDR3 covers 14 residues. The CDR3 loop is CASSVEGDTGELFF. The CDR3 region has the DNA TGTGCCAGCAGCGTAGAAGGGGATACCGGGGAGCTGTTTTTT.

This rearrangement joins TRBV6-5 to TRBJ2-2; TRBD1 might be the D (5 bases). Trimming shortened V by 7 bases and J by 2 bases, and 11 bases separated the two germline ends. The CDR3 runs 14 residues. Germline V lookup: CDR1 MNHEY, CDR2 SVGAGI. CDR3 protein: CASIEGVNTGELFF. DNA for the CDR3: TGTGCCAGCATAGAAGGGGTTAACACCGGGGAGCTGTTTTTT.

This chain's CDR3 is CASSYGTGVEAFF. The CDR3 DNA follows: TGTGCCAGCAGTTACGGGACAGGGGTTGAAGCTTTCTTT. The genes are TRBV6-2 or TRBV6-3 and TRBJ1-1; TRBD1 matches 10 bases. This CDR3 comprises 13 residues. V gave up 2 bases and J gave up 7 bases; unmatched junction bases: 1. Germline V CDR1 and CDR2: MNHEY, SVGEGT.

The gene calls are TRBV12-3 or TRBV12-4 and TRBJ1-1; D is undetermined. There are 13 residues in the CDR3. V dropped 3 bases and J dropped 5 bases, with 10 bases sitting between them. CDR3 residues: CASSLGWGTEAFF. CDR3 DNA sequence: TGTGCCAGCAGTTTGGGTTGGGGAACTGAAGCTTTCTTT.

The chain joins TRBV4-1 to TRBJ2-2; 10 bases are shared with TRBD1. Unmatched junction bases numbered 9, after V lost 2 bases and J lost 6 bases. The CDR3 is 17 amino acids. CDR1 is MGHRA and CDR2 is YSYEKL in the germline V gene. CDR3: CASSQQPGTGVPGELFF. In DNA, the CDR3 is TGCGCCAGCAGCCAACAGCCCGGGACAGGGGTCCCCGGGGAGCTGTTTTTT.

The rearrangement joins TRBV6-1 to TRBJ1-6, with D possibly matching TRBD1 (5 bases). V lost 2 bases and J lost 0, with 8 bases in between. CDR3 length: 16 amino acids. CDR1 MNHNS and CDR2 SASEGT come from the germline V gene. CDR3 sequence: CASSERDSSYNSPLHF. CDR3 DNA: TGTGCCAGCAGTGAACGAGACAGCTCCTATAATTCACCCCTCCACTTT.

The chain combines TRBV30 with TRBJ1-3; TRBD1 aligns across 9 bases. Trimming took 0 bases from V and 7 from J; bases not matched to a gene: 4. CDR1 is GTSNPN, CDR2 SVGIG, per germline (reference sequence). The CDR3 is made up of 14 amino acids. The CDR3 region has the DNA TGTGCCTGGAGTGTGGGACAGGGAGGGAACACCATATATTTT. Amino acids: CAWSVGQGGNTIYF.

This chain uses TRBV6-1 with TRBJ2-2; a possible D gene is TRBD1 (5 bases). The CDR3 covers 15 residues. Trimming removed 1 base from V and 6 bases from J, with 12 bases in between. CDR1 MNHNS and CDR2 SASEGT come from the germline V gene. CDR3 sequence (DNA): TGTGCCAGCAGTGAAGGGGCAGGGATGGCCGGGGAGCTGTTTTTT. It translates to CASSEGAGMAGELFF.

With respect to this clone: Other DNA sequences in this sample translate to the same CDR3. The V gene is TRBV2, the J gene TRBJ2-7; no reliable D call. This CDR3 is built from 11 residues. CDR1 is SNHLY and CDR2 is FYNNEI in the germline V gene. Trimming stripped 1 base from V and 3 bases from J, with 1 base between. The CDR3 nucleotides read TGTGCCAGCAGTGAAGACTACGAGCAGTACTTC. It yields the protein CASSEDYEQYF.

This clone has more than one count but fewer than ten. This chain links TRBV7-6 with TRBJ1-1; 8 nucleotides line up with TRBD1. CDR3 length equals 15 residues. In germline, CDR1 is SGHVS, CDR2 FNYEAQ. V trimming: 5 bases; J trimming: 4 bases; junction bases outside the gene matches: 9. CDR3 sequence (DNA): TGTGCCAGCAGCCTCGGACAGGGAGGCGGCACTGAAGCTTTCTTT. This codes for CASSLGQGGGTEAFF.

The CDR3 sequence: CASSPGQFLAKNIQYF. The CDR3 nucleotides are TGTGCCAGCAGCCCAGGACAGTTTCTAGCCAAAAACATTCAGTACTTC. The chain is built from TRBV11-2 and TRBJ2-4, with a possible D match to TRBD1 (6 bases). V lost 5 bases, J lost 0 bases, and 14 bases lay in between. The length of the CDR3 is 16 residues. CDR1 and CDR2 (germline): SGHAT, FQNNGV.

V usage is TRBV9 and J usage is TRBJ2-1; D remains unclear. Germline CDR1 is SGDLS and CDR2 is YYNGEE. This CDR3 has 13 residues. The V end lost 0 bases, the J end lost 6 bases, and 7 bases lay between the germline ends. CDR3 in DNA: TGTGCCAGCAGCGTAGGGCAGGTCAATGAGCAGTTCTTC. The encoded protein is CASSVGQVNEQFF.

V is TRBV9 and J is TRBJ2-7; tentatively, D is TRBD1 (7 bases). CDR3 length: 14 amino acids. Germline V gene sequence: CDR1 SGDLS, CDR2 YYNGEE. The ends were cut back, 7 bases at V and 5 bases at J, with 19 bases in the middle. The CDR3 region has the DNA TGTGCCAGCGACAAATTGGGCAGGGGGGACGAGCAGTACTTC. Translated, it gives CASDKLGRGDEQYF.

The chain links TRBV11-2 to TRBJ1-2; D is unresolved. CDR1 is SGHAT and CDR2 is FQNNGV in the germline V gene. The ends were cut back, 5 bases at V and 5 bases at J, with 9 bases in the middle. The CDR3 totals 12 residues. CDR3 DNA sequence: TGTGCCAGCAGCAACGGACTGTATGGCTACACCTTC. Its translation is CASSNGLYGYTF.